The 28 T cell receptor beta chains given below trace back to one sample, sequenced in a study of shared clonotypes between healthy human individuals. Produced via immunoSEQ multiplex PCR; TCRdb's table is partial and in-frame only. The table has millions of clones, about 95% seen once. Naivety among CD8 cells was defined by CD45RO negativity and positive CCR7 selection, thereby excluding terminally differentiated effector memory CD45RA+ cells. What was sequenced was naive CD8+ T cells sorted from blood. Every receptor here comes from a man aged 18 to 30 in good health.

The chain recombines TRBV7-2 with TRBJ2-7; no clear D gene. V shed 5 bases and J shed 3 bases, with 11 bases lying between them. The germline gives CDR1 SGHTA, CDR2 FQGNSA. This CDR3 is built from 13 residues. The CDR3, as DNA: TGTGCCAGCAGCCCCTGGGTCTTCTACGAGCAGTACTTC. It yields the protein CASSPWVFYEQYF.

The rearrangement links TRBV7-6 to TRBJ2-1; 16 nucleotides agree with TRBD2. CDR3 length: 16 amino acids. CDR1 and CDR2 from the germline V gene are SGHVS and FNYEAQ. Unmatched junction bases numbered 6, after V lost 5 bases and J lost 8 bases. The CDR3 here is CASSVGTSGGAHEQFF. As DNA, the CDR3 is TGTGCCAGCAGCGTCGGGACTAGCGGGGGGGCCCATGAGCAGTTCTTC.

The chain recombines TRBV9 with TRBJ2-6; 10 nucleotides match TRBD1. Trimming took 3 bases from V and 0 from J; bases not matched to a gene: 18. The CDR3 is 22 amino acids. Germline lookup yields CDR1 SGDLS and CDR2 YYNGEE. The CDR3 DNA follows: TGTGCCAGCAGCGGTACCCCGTCTACCGACAGGGGGCAAAGCTCTGGGGCCAACGTCCTGACTTTC. Its translation: CASSGTPSTDRGQSSGANVLTF.

The chain carries TRBV27 and TRBJ1-6, with D maybe TRBD1 (5 bases). The CDR3 runs 15 residues. CDR1 and CDR2 from the germline V gene are MNHEY and SMNVEV (reference sequence). The germline V and J ends were trimmed by 8 bases and 7 bases, with 18 bases remaining between them. In DNA form, the CDR3 reads TGTGCCAGCCGCCCCGAGGGACTGTTAAATTCACCCCTCCACTTT. It specifies CASRPEGLLNSPLHF.

CDR3 in DNA: TGTGCCTGGGGACCATTCAACAATCAGCCCCAGCATTTT. Protein: CAWGPFNNQPQHF. The chain uses TRBV30 and TRBJ1-5; unclear D gene. The CDR3 is 13 residues long. CDR1 and CDR2 (germline): GTSNPN, SVGIG (reference sequence). V was pared by 5 bases and J by 3 bases, with 11 bases between.

V and J are TRBV6-6 and TRBJ2-3; D is unresolved. V was clipped by 4 bases and J by 8 bases, with 22 bases between them. The germline gives CDR1 MNHNY, CDR2 SVGAGI (reference sequence). The CDR3 consists of 16 residues. The CDR3 nucleotides read TGTGCCAGCAGTTCCGAAGCCATCAGAGCGCTGGGTACGCAGTATTTT. Its translation is CASSSEAIRALGTQYF.

The chain uses TRBV6-1 and TRBJ1-2; D is unresolved. V gave up 1 base and J gave up 8 bases, with 14 bases separating them. Germline V CDR1 and CDR2: MNHNS, SASEGT. The CDR3 runs to 14 residues. This chain's CDR3 is CASSEGLGSVGYTF. In nucleotides, the CDR3 is TGTGCCAGCAGTGAAGGGTTAGGGTCGGTCGGCTACACCTTC.

The chain uses TRBV2 and TRBJ2-7; D could derive from TRBD1 or TRBD2 (5 bases each). From germline, CDR1 is SNHLY and CDR2 FYNNEI. CDR3 length equals 14 residues. V was cut by 4 bases and J by 2 bases, with 12 bases left in between. CDR3: CASSGSGDAYEQYF. For the CDR3, the DNA is TGTGCCAGCAGTGGATCCGGGGACGCCTACGAGCAGTACTTC.

A note on this clone: Distinct nucleotide sequences in the sample also encode this CDR3. The chain is built from TRBV4-1 and TRBJ2-7, with TRBD1 matching 8 bases. CDR3 size: 15 residues. Germline assignment: CDR1 MGHRA and CDR2 YSYEKL. J lost 2 bases, V lost 2 bases, and 5 bases had no gene match. The CDR3 spells CASSQTGTGAYEQYF. The CDR3 region has the DNA TGCGCCAGCAGCCAAACCGGGACAGGAGCCTACGAGCAGTACTTC.

The rearrangement joins TRBV5-1 to TRBJ1-2; maybe TRBD1 (5 bases). CDR3 length: 12 amino acids. Trimming took 0 bases from V and 8 from J, leaving 8 bases between them. Germline V gives CDR1 SGHRS, CDR2 YFSETQ. This CDR3 reads CASSLAGQGYTF. The CDR3 DNA follows: TGCGCCAGCAGCTTGGCAGGACAAGGCTACACCTTC.

The chain employs TRBV6-1 and TRBJ2-7, with 10 bases fitting TRBD2. V lost 3 bases, J lost 1 base, and 6 bases stayed unmatched. The CDR3 is 16 residues long. The germline V gene has CDR1 MNHNS and CDR2 SASEGT. CDR3 DNA sequence: TGTGCCAGCAGTGAGCTAGCGGGAGTTCAGTCCTACGAGCAGTACTTC. Amino acids: CASSELAGVQSYEQYF.

To note about this clone: A much larger clone is a single base away; this may be a read error. The same CDR3 arises from other DNA sequences in this sample as well. The V and J genes are TRBV27 and TRBJ1-6; D uncertain. This CDR3 spans 12 amino acids. Trimming took off 3 bases at V and 7 bases at J, with 4 bases between the two ends. Germline V gene data show CDR1 as MNHEY and CDR2 as SMNVEV (reference sequence). This CDR3 is CASSFLNSPLHF. The DNA of the CDR3 is TGTGCCAGCAGTTTCTTGAATTCACCCCTCCACTTT.

This clone was observed a handful of times. The V call is TRBV7-8, the J call TRBJ1-5; D call uncertain. Trimming stripped 4 bases from V and 4 bases from J, with 11 bases between. CDR1 is SGHVS, CDR2 FQNEAQ, per germline. The length of the CDR3 is 14 residues. The CDR3 sequence: CASSSLSGNQPQHF. In DNA, the CDR3 is TGTGCCAGCAGCTCCCTAAGTGGGAATCAGCCCCAGCATTTT. The full variable domain, its missing parts supplied by reference TRBV7-8 and TRBJ1-5, is GAGVSQSPRYKVAKRGQDVALRCDPISGHVSLFWYQQALGQGPEFLTYFQNEAQLDKSGLPSDRFFAERPEGSVSTLKIQRTQQEDSAVYLCASSSLSGNQPQHFGDGTRLSIL.

The chain has TRBV29-1 and TRBJ2-1; no firm D call. Looked up from germline, CDR1 is SQVTM and CDR2 is ANQGSEA. V lost 2 bases and J 6 bases, leaving 14 bases between the germline ends. The CDR3 loop spans 14 amino acids. The chain's CDR3 is CSVEFLRGFNEQFF. CDR3 nucleotides: TGCAGCGTTGAATTCCTCCGAGGCTTCAATGAGCAGTTCTTC.

The chain uses TRBV5-1 and TRBJ2-7; D unclear. The CDR3 is 15 residues long. V lost 0 bases and J 4 bases, leaving 14 bases between the germline ends. Germline V gene sequence: CDR1 SGHRS, CDR2 YFSETQ. This CDR3 is CASSLEAVKTYEQYF. CDR3 nucleotides: TGCGCCAGCAGCTTGGAGGCGGTTAAAACTTACGAGCAGTACTTC.

The chain uses TRBV5-1 and TRBJ2-2; 14 bases are a match to TRBD2. V lost 4 bases and J lost 5; bases outside the gene matches: 4. CDR1 and CDR2 from the germline V gene are SGHRS and YFSETQ. The CDR3 has 16 amino acids. The CDR3 is CASSIGLAGGTGELFF. The CDR3 bases are TGCGCCAGCAGCATCGGACTAGCGGGAGGAACCGGGGAGCTGTTTTTT.

J is TRBJ1-1 and V is TRBV7-9; no reliable D call. From germline, CDR1 is SEHNR and CDR2 FQNEAQ (reference sequence). The CDR3 covers 17 residues. Trimming pared 4 bases from V and 0 bases from J, leaving 18 bases between. The CDR3 DNA reads TGTGCCAGCAGCTCGTCAAGGATTGTCGACATGAACACTGAAGCTTTCTTT. Its protein is CASSSSRIVDMNTEAFF.

The V and J genes are TRBV11-2 and TRBJ1-4; D gene ambiguous. V lost 0 bases, J lost 8 bases, and 13 bases lay in between. The CDR3 consists of 15 residues. Germline assignment: CDR1 SGHAT and CDR2 FQNNGV. CDR3 nucleotides: TGTGCCAGCAGCTTAGAAGCGACGGCATTGGAAAAACTGTTTTTT. This encodes CASSLEATALEKLFF.

The rearrangement uses TRBV27 and TRBJ2-5; 8 bases are shared with TRBD2. The CDR3 is made up of 15 amino acids. Germline CDR1 MNHEY, CDR2 SMNVEV (reference sequence). V shed 4 bases and J 5 bases; nucleotides not matched to a gene: 9. CDR3 bases: TGTGCCAGCAGTTCGGGCACTAGCGGTTGGGAGACCCAGTACTTC. It specifies CASSSGTSGWETQYF.

This sequence joins TRBV2 and TRBJ2-7, with 7 bases that match TRBD1. The J segment lost 3 bases and the V segment lost 3 bases, leaving 8 bases of the junction unmatched. Germline loops: CDR1 SNHLY, CDR2 FYNNEI. CDR3 length: 15 residues. This CDR3 reads CASSDLQGFLYEQYF. Here the CDR3 DNA reads TGTGCCAGCAGTGATTTACAGGGGTTTCTCTACGAGCAGTACTTC.

The chain uses TRBV29-1 and TRBJ1-1; D is unresolved. The germline gives CDR1 SQVTM, CDR2 ANQGSEA. The CDR3 contains 11 residues. V lost 0 bases and J 6 bases, leaving 5 bases between the germline ends. The CDR3 DNA is TGCAGCGTTGAAGATCCCCCTGAAGCTTTCTTT. Translated: CSVEDPPEAFF. Combining the CDR3 with reference TRBV29-1 and TRBJ1-1 gives the whole variable domain SAVISQKPSRDICQRGTSLTIQCQVDSQVTMMFWYRQQPGQSLTLIATANQGSEATYESGFVIDKFPISRPNLTFSTLTVSNMSPEDSSIYLCSVEDPPEAFFGQGTRLTVV.

The gene calls are TRBV5-6 and TRBJ2-7, with TRBD1 identical over 10 bases. V was clipped by 4 bases and J by 4 bases; unmatched bases: 8. The CDR3 has 15 residues. Germline V lookup: CDR1 SGHDT, CDR2 YYEEEE. The CDR3 here is CASSAPGQGSYEQYF. DNA for the CDR3: TGTGCCAGCAGCGCTCCGGGACAGGGGTCTTACGAGCAGTACTTC.

The chain combines TRBV5-6 with TRBJ2-7, with 8 bases that match TRBD1. This CDR3 comprises 15 residues. CDR1 and CDR2 (germline): SGHDT, YYEEEE. J gave up 3 bases and V 3 bases, and 8 bases lay outside the gene matches. The CDR3 coding sequence is TGTGCCAGCAGCTCGGACAGGGAGATGCACTACGAGCAGTACTTC. The encoded protein is CASSSDREMHYEQYF.

The V gene is TRBV2, the J gene TRBJ2-7, with a tentative D call TRBD1 (6 bases). The V gene's germline CDR1 is SNHLY and CDR2 FYNNEI. The CDR3 has 18 amino acids. V was shortened by 2 bases and J by 0 bases, with 20 bases between the two germline ends. CDR3 amino acids: CASSESGLVQGPSYEQYF. CDR3 bases: TGTGCCAGCAGTGAAAGTGGTTTGGTACAGGGACCCTCCTACGAGCAGTACTTC.

Concerning this clone: The same CDR3 arises from other DNA sequences in this sample as well. This chain uses TRBV5-1 with TRBJ2-7, with D unresolved. The germline CDR1 and CDR2 sequences are SGHRS and YFSETQ. The CDR3 extends over 13 amino acids. V gave up 0 bases and J gave up 3 bases, with 7 bases separating them. CDR3 sequence reads: CASSLGQNYEQYF. The CDR3 DNA sequence: TGCGCCAGCAGCTTGGGTCAGAACTACGAGCAGTACTTC.

As to this clone: Other nucleotide sequences in the sample specify the same CDR3. This sequence joins TRBV6-6 and TRBJ1-5; D gene uncertain. V was shortened by 2 bases and J by 2 bases, with 7 bases between the two germline ends. The CDR3 consists of 14 residues. From germline, CDR1 is MNHNY and CDR2 SVGAGI (reference sequence). The CDR3 DNA reads TGTGCCAGCAGTTACCAAGGTGGCAATCAGCCCCAGCATTTT. Amino acid sequence: CASSYQGGNQPQHF.

The table lists this clone with a count of one. The same CDR3 also results from other DNA sequences found in this sample. The chain carries TRBV19 and TRBJ2-5; 7 nucleotides line up with TRBD2. With V trimmed by 1 base and J by 5 bases, 4 bases remained unmatched. CDR1 LNHDA and CDR2 SQIVND come from the germline V gene (reference sequence). The CDR3 is 14 residues long. DNA of the CDR3: TGTGCCAGTAGTATAGCGGGGGGTTTGGAGACCCAGTACTTC. Translating gives CASSIAGGLETQYF.

As to this clone: The junction departs from germline at one end; a sequencing error may be responsible. The V gene is TRBV7-9, the J gene TRBJ2-1; D is possibly TRBD2 (5 bases). This CDR3 has 18 residues. The germline gives CDR1 SEHNR, CDR2 FQNEAQ (reference sequence). The CDR3 sequence: CASSLGPGAGGSYNEQFF. The CDR3 DNA is TGTGCCAGCAGTTTAGGGCCCGGCGCGGGCGGCTCCTACAATGAGCAGTTCTTC.